The 10 T cell receptor beta chains below come from one sample, sequenced in a study of blood T cell repertoires in COVID-19. Sequencing was performed with immunoSEQ multiplex PCR; in TCRdb, only in-frame clones are kept and a portion is missing. This repertoire shows over 90,000 clones, around nine tenths found once; its top ten account for more than 1.5%. Sequenced sample: peripheral blood. The receptors originated from a woman in her fifties or sixties with COVID-19, enrolled during active disease.

The chain links TRBV19 to TRBJ1-3; D call uncertain. Germline lookup yields CDR1 LNHDA and CDR2 SQIVND (reference sequence). Trimming took off 8 bases at V and 2 bases at J, with 10 bases between the two ends. The CDR3 has 13 residues. CDR3 sequence (DNA): TGTGCCAGTTCGTACTTCACTGGAAACACCATATATTTT. This encodes CASSYFTGNTIYF.

V gene TRBV19 combines with J gene TRBJ1-5; D uncertain. Germline CDR1 reads LNHDA; CDR2 reads SQIVND (reference sequence). This CDR3 contains 13 residues. The V and J ends lost 2 bases and 3 bases respectively, with 5 bases between them. The CDR3 nucleotides are TGTGCCAGTAGTATACGGGTCAATCAGCCCCAGCATTTT. It is translated as CASSIRVNQPQHF.

V usage is TRBV5-4 and J usage is TRBJ1-4, with 10 positions matching TRBD1. Trimming took 4 bases from V and 6 from J; bases not matched to a gene: 6. Germline V gene lookup returns CDR1 SGHNT and CDR2 YYREEE (reference sequence). The CDR3 runs 15 residues. CDR3 amino acids: CASSAAGTGDEKLFF. DNA for the CDR3: TGTGCCAGCAGCGCAGCCGGGACAGGGGATGAAAAACTGTTTTTT. The whole variable domain, filled in from reference TRBV5-4 and TRBJ1-4, reads ETGVTQSPTHLIKTRGQQVTLRCSSQSGHNTVSWYQQALGQGPQFIFQYYREEENGRGNFPPRFSGLQFPNYSSELNVNALELDDSALYLCASSAAGTGDEKLFFGSGTQLSVL.

The chain uses TRBV5-3 and TRBJ1-2; no reliable D call. TRBV5-3 is given ORF status, its function remaining uncertain. V was shortened by 0 bases and J by 7 bases, with 10 bases between the two germline ends. The CDR3 totals 13 residues. The DNA of the CDR3 is TGTGCCAGAAGCTTGGGACTTCGGGGTGGCTACACCTTC. Protein product: CARSLGLRGGYTF.

This chain links TRBV9 with TRBJ1-2, with D perhaps matching TRBD1 (5 bases). CDR1 is SGDLS, CDR2 YYNGEE, per germline. The V gene lost 3 bases and the J gene lost 8 bases, with 20 bases spanning the gap. The CDR3 contains 15 residues. This CDR3 reads CASSAVARRARGYTF. Here the CDR3 DNA reads TGTGCCAGCAGCGCTGTAGCCCGCAGGGCGCGAGGCTACACCTTC. Full variable domain (outside the CDR3, taken from reference TRBV9 and TRBJ1-2): DSGVTQTPKHLITATGQRVTLRCSPRSGDLSVYWYQQSLDQGLQFLIQYYNGEERAKGNILERFSAQQFPDLHSELNLSSLELGDSALYFCASSAVARRARGYTFGSGTRLTVV.

The chain employs TRBV10-3 and TRBJ2-2; possibly TRBD1 for D (6 bases). This CDR3 is 14 amino acids long. From germline, CDR1 is ENHRY and CDR2 SYGVKD. Trimming took 2 bases from V and 5 from J, leaving 9 bases between them. This CDR3 reads CAISEAGETGELFF. The CDR3 DNA sequence: TGTGCCATCAGTGAGGCAGGGGAGACCGGGGAGCTGTTTTTT.

This clone came up once. This chain connects TRBV5-1 to TRBJ1-2, with 7 nucleotides matching TRBD1. This CDR3 is 15 amino acids long. With V trimmed by 1 base and J by 8 bases, 11 bases remained unmatched. Per germline, CDR1 SGHRS and CDR2 YFSETQ. The CDR3 here is CASSLSLPPGGGYTF. The CDR3 nucleotides are TGCGCCAGCAGCTTGTCCCTACCCCCAGGGGGGGGCTACACCTTC.

The chain has TRBV4-1 and TRBJ1-1; a possible D gene is TRBD1 (6 bases). Germline assignment: CDR1 MGHRA and CDR2 YSYEKL. The CDR3 spans 14 residues. Trimming stripped 3 bases from V and 5 bases from J, with 13 bases between. CDR3 loop: CASSQPTGRTEAFF. CDR3 in DNA: TGCGCCAGCAGCCAGCCCACAGGGAGAACTGAAGCTTTCTTT.

CDR3 DNA sequence: TGTGCCAGCAGCGCGCTTCCCAGGTCGGACTATGGCTACACCTTC. This translates into CASSALPRSDYGYTF. The rearrangement joins TRBV5-6 to TRBJ1-2; D gene uncertain. Germline loops: CDR1 SGHDT, CDR2 YYEEEE. V was pared by 4 bases and J by 3 bases, with 16 bases between. The CDR3 has 15 amino acids.

V gene TRBV10-2 combines with J gene TRBJ1-2; 9 bases map to TRBD1. The CDR3 runs 14 residues. Per the germline V gene, CDR1 is WSHSY and CDR2 is SAAADI. Germline trimming cut 3 bases from V and 2 bases from J; bases unmatched to any gene: 1. DNA of the CDR3: TGCGCCAGCAGTGATACAGGGGGCAACTATGGCTACACCTTC. Translating it yields CASSDTGGNYGYTF.